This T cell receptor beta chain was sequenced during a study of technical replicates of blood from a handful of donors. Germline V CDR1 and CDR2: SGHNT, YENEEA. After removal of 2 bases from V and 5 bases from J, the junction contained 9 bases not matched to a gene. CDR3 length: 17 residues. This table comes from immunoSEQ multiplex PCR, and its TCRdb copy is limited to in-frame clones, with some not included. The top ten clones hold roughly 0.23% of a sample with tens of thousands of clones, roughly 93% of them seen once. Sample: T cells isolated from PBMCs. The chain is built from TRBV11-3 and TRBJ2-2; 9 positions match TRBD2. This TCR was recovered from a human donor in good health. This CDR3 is CASSLKGLADTTGELFF. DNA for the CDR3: TGTGCCAGCAGCTTAAAGGGACTAGCAGATACTACCGGGGAGCTGTTTTTT.